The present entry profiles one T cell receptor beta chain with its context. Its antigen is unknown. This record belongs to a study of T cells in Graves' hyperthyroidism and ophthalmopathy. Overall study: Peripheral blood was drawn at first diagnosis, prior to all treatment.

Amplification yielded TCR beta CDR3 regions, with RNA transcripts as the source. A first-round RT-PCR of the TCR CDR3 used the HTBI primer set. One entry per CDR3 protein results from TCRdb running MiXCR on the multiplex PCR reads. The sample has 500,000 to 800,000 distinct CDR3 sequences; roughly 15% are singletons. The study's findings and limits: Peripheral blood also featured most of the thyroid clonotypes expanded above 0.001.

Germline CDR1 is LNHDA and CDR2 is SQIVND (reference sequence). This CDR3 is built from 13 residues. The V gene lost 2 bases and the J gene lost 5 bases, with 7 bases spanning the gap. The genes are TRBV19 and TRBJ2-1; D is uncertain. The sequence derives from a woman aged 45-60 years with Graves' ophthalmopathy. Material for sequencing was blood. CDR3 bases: TGTGCCAGTAGTATAATGGCTGACAATGAGCAGTTCTTC. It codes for CASSIMADNEQFF.